The text below deals with one T cell receptor (beta chain). Its antigen is unknown. This table comes from immunoSEQ multiplex PCR, and its TCRdb copy is limited to in-frame clones, with some not included. The table includes 200,000 or so clones, just over 90% detected once. Germline CDR1 reads LNHDA; CDR2 reads SQIVND (reference sequence). V was clipped by 3 bases and J by 0 bases, with 15 bases between them. This CDR3 is 17 amino acids long. These data originate in a study of T cell responses to AZD1222 COVID-19 vaccine. Study observations and caveats: Repertoire samples came only from after the peak T cell response. Mostly white British, mostly female donors; authors suggested clonal diversity may be underestimated. Vaccine-associated CD4 TCRs spanned spike, dominant at 160-218 and 743-854.

The source material was peripheral blood, sampled on day 0 of MenACWY control vaccination. The rearrangement joins TRBV19 to TRBJ1-5; no clear D. This sequence was found in an adult in good health. The CDR3 region is CASSIGQLDLSNQPQHF. DNA for the CDR3: TGTGCCAGTAGTATCGGGCAGCTAGACCTTAGCAATCAGCCCCAGCATTTT.